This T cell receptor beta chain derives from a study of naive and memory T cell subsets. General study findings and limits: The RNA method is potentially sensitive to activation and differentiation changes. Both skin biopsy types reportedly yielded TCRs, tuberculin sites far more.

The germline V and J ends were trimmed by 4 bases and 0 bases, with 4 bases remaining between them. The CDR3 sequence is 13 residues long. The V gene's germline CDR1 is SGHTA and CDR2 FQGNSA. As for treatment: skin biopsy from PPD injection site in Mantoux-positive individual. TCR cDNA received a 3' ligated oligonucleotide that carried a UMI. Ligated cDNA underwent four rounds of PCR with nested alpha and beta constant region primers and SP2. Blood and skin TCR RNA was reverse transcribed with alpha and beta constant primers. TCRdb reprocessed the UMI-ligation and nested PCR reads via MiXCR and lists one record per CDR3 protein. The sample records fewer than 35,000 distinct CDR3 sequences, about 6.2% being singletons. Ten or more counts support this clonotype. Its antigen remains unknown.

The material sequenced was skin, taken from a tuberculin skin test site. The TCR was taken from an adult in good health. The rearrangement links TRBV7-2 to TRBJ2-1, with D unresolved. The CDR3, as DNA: TGTGCCAGCAGCTCCAGCTCCTACAATGAGCAGTTCTTC. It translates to CASSSSSYNEQFF. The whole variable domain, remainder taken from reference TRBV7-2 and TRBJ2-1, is GAGVSQSPSNKVTEKGKDVELRCDPISGHTALYWYRQSLGQGLEFLIYFQGNSAPDKSGLPSDRFSAERTGGSVSTLTIQRTQQEDSAVYLCASSSSSYNEQFFGPGTRLTVL.